This TCR beta chain was recovered during a study of T cell changes during pregnancy in multiple sclerosis. Sequencing was performed with immunoSEQ multiplex PCR; in TCRdb, only in-frame clones are kept and a portion is missing. The repertoire holds under 70,000 clones, roughly 91% seen once, with 5.5% to 8% in the top ten. The V gene's germline CDR1 is MGHRA and CDR2 YSYEKL. CDR3 length equals 15 residues. Losses at the gene ends were 4 bases for V and 4 bases for J; bases not matched to a gene: 6. This clone was detected once. The chain has TRBV4-1 and TRBJ2-3, with TRBD1 matching 9 bases. The clonotype originates from a female donor in good health, enrolled as a control in a pregnancy study. The sample was peripheral blood, taken in the third trimester of pregnancy. The chain's CDR3 is CASSRDRDGADTQYF. The DNA for the CDR3 is TGCGCCAGCAGCCGGGACAGGGACGGAGCAGATACGCAGTATTTT.